Listed below are T cell receptor beta chains from one sample, sequenced in a study of shared T cell receptors in the human thymus. Assay: immunoSEQ multiplex PCR; the TCRdb copy retains only in-frame clones and omits some. Of 550,000 to 800,000 clones in the sample, approximately 83% are singletons; the top ten hold roughly 0.01%. Another study also made use of these data, one on human thymus T cells.

Source material: thymocytes. These receptors were collected from a girl under two years old with a congenital heart defect. CDR3s include the opening cysteine and the closing phenylalanine or tryptophan. Each record gives: J gene, clone size, D gene, V gene, CDR3 protein, CDR3 DNA. The D gene is left open where the match is weak. Only part of the rows carry a size: once, few, many, or a class if the clone is expanded.

>TRBJ1-1|-|TRBD1|TRBV5-5
CASNLVRDRRMNTEAFF
TGTGCCAGCAACTTGGTACGGGACAGGAGGATGAACACTGAAGCTTTCTTT
>TRBJ1-5|-|TRBD1|TRBV7-8
CASSLAAQGRVSNQPQHF
TGTGCCAGCAGCTTAGCGGCACAGGGGCGGGTTAGCAATCAGCCCCAGCATTTT
>TRBJ1-1|-|-|TRBV5-3
CARSFERTEAFF
TGTGCCAGAAGCTTCGAGAGGACTGAAGCTTTCTTT
>TRBJ2-7|once|-|TRBV5-4
CASSFNRLSYEQYF
TGTGCCAGCAGCTTCAACAGGCTCTCCTACGAGCAGTACTTC
>TRBJ2-4|-|-|TRBV5-6
CASSLNSPPGAKNIQYF
TGTGCCAGCAGCTTGAACTCGCCCCCCGGGGCCAAAAACATTCAGTACTTC
>TRBJ2-1|-|-|TRBV7-6
CASSLSDPGSYNEQFF
TGTGCCAGCAGCTTATCGGATCCAGGCTCCTACAATGAGCAGTTCTTC
>TRBJ1-2|-|-|TRBV19
CASSHIQVPDYGYTF
TGTGCCAGTAGTCACATACAGGTACCGGACTATGGCTACACCTTC
>TRBJ2-7|-|TRBD2|TRBV7-6
CASSRGREGYEQYF
TGTGCCAGCAGCCGTGGAAGGGAGGGCTACGAGCAGTACTTC
>TRBJ2-1|-|TRBD2|TRBV5-6
CASSLLAGVNEQFF
TGTGCCAGCAGCTTGTTGGCGGGGGTCAATGAGCAGTTCTTC
>TRBJ1-2|-|-|TRBV2
CASREPQNGYTF
TGTGCCAGCAGGGAGCCTCAAAATGGCTACACCTTC
>TRBJ1-2|-|-|TRBV5-4
CASSFVSRANYGYTF
TGTGCCAGCAGCTTCGTGTCGCGGGCTAACTATGGCTACACCTTC